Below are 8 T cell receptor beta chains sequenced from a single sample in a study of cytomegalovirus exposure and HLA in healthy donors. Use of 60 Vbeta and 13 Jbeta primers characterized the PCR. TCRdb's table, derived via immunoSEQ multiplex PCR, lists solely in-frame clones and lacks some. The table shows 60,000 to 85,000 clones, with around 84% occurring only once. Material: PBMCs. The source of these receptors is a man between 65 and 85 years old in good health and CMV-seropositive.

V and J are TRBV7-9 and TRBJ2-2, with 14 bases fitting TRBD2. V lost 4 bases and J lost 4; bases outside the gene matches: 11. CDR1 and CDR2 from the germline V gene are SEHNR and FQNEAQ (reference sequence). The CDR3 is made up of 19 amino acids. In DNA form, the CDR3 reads TGTGCCAGCAGCTCCTGGACTAGCGGGGGGCCCCGGGGCACCGGGGAGCTGTTTTTT. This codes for CASSSWTSGGPRGTGELFF.

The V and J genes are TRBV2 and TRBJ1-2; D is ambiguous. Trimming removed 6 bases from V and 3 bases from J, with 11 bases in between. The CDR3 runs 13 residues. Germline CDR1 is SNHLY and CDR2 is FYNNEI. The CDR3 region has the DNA TGTGCCAGCAGCCCCAACACCTACTATGGCTACACCTTC. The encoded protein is CASSPNTYYGYTF.

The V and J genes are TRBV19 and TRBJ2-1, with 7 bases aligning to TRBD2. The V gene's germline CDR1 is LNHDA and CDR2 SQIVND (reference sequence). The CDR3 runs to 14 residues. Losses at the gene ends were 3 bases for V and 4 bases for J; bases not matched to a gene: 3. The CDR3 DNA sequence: TGTGCCAGTAGTATGGGGGACTATTACAATGAGCAGTTCTTC. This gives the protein CASSMGDYYNEQFF.

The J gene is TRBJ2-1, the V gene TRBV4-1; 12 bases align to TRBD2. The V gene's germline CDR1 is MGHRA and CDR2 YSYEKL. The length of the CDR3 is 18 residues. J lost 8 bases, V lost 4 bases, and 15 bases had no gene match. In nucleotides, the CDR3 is TGCGCCAGCAGCCCTCGGACTAGCGGGACCACGAGTAGGGATGAGCAGTTCTTC. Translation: CASSPRTSGTTSRDEQFF.

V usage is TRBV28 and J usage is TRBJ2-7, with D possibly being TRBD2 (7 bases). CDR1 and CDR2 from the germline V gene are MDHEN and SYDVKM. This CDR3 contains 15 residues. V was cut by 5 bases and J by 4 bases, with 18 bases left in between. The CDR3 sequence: CASSGQGGGEYEQYF. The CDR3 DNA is TGTGCCAGCAGTGGCCAAGGGGGGGGAGAATACGAGCAGTACTTC.

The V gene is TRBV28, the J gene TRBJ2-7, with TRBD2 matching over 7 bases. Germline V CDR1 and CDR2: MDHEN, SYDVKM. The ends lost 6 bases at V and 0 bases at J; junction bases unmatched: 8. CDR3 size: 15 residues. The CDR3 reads CASSSPRGSSYEQYF. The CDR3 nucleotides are TGTGCCAGCAGCTCCCCGCGGGGGTCCTCCTACGAGCAGTACTTC.

The CDR3 loop reads CASSKGQTYEQYF. The CDR3 DNA reads TGTGCCAGCAGCAAGGGACAGACCTACGAGCAGTACTTC. The chain joins TRBV9 to TRBJ2-7; 7 bases match TRBD1. The J segment lost 2 bases and the V segment lost 4 bases, leaving 3 bases of the junction unmatched. CDR3 length: 13 residues. Germline-derived CDR1 and CDR2 are SGDLS and YYNGEE.

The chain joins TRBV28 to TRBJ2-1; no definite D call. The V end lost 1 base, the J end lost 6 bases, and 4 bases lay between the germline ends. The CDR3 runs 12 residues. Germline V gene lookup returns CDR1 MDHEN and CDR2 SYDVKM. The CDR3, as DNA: TGTGCCAGCAGTTTATTCCGCAATGAGCAGTTCTTC. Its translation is CASSLFRNEQFF.